The 24 T cell receptor beta chains listed next were all sequenced from one sample in a study of circulating and synovial CD4+ cells in juvenile arthritis (dated by TCRdb to the mid-2010s). The library relied on the immunoSEQ multiplex PCR assay. Not all clones reach the TCRdb copy of this immuneACCESS table, which keeps in-frame sequences only. Checked studies attribute under half of the gap to unresolved V genes and leave the rest unexplained. This sample gives about 33,000 clones in total; roughly 95% of them show up just once. About 0.15% of the sample is taken by the ten largest. The sample was CD4+ T cells from blood. Every receptor here comes from a human donor with juvenile idiopathic arthritis.

Regarding this clone: A read error may account for a junction end that differs from germline. The chain carries TRBV11-2 and TRBJ1-4; no firm D call. The CDR3 totals 15 residues. Germline CDR1 SGHAT, CDR2 FQNNGV. CDR3 sequence reads: CAGSLESGRGEKLFF. CDR3 sequence (DNA): TGTGCCGGCAGCTTAGAATCCGGGAGAGGCGAAAAACTGTTTTTT. The full variable domain, with the rest looked up from reference TRBV11-2 and TRBJ1-4, is EAGVAQSPRYKIIEKRQSVAFWCNPISGHATLYWYQQILGQGPKLLIQFQNNGVVDDSQLPKDRFSAERLKGVDSTLKIQPAKLEDSAVYLCAGSLESGRGEKLFFGSGTQLSVL.

The chain has TRBV19 and TRBJ2-5; 8 nucleotides line up with TRBD2. The CDR3 runs to 14 residues. J gave up 4 bases and V 5 bases, and 6 bases lay outside the gene matches. Germline CDR1 LNHDA, CDR2 SQIVND (reference sequence). CDR3 coding DNA: TGTGCCAGTAGTCCGTCGGGGGGGCGAGAGACCCAGTACTTC. Protein sequence: CASSPSGGRETQYF.

Regarding this clone: One end of the junction does not line up with germline, which may come from a read error. Other nucleotide sequences from this sample produce the same CDR3. The chain joins TRBV28 to TRBJ1-6, with 8 bases lining up with TRBD1. Germline V gives CDR1 MDHEN, CDR2 SYDVKM. The CDR3 covers 20 residues. The DNA of the CDR3 is TGTGCCAGCAGTTTGGCACAGGGGGGGTTTGTAAGCTCCTATAATTCCCCCCTCCACTTT. Protein: CASSLAQGGFVSSYNSPLHF.

This chain joins TRBV5-1 and TRBJ2-1, with 9 bases fitting TRBD2. This CDR3 is 16 amino acids long. Germline-derived CDR1 and CDR2 are SGHRS and YFSETQ. Trimming took 0 bases from V and 4 from J; bases not matched to a gene: 5. As DNA, the CDR3 is TGCGCCAGCAGCTTGGTGACTAGCGGCCAGTACAATGAGCAGTTCTTC. It codes for CASSLVTSGQYNEQFF.

This rearrangement joins TRBV15 to TRBJ2-5; D uncertain. The CDR3 is 13 amino acids. Trimming shortened V by 3 bases and J by 5 bases, and 10 bases separated the two germline ends. The germline gives CDR1 LNHNV, CDR2 YYDKDF (reference sequence). The CDR3 loop reads CATSSLLRETQYF. The CDR3 DNA reads as TGTGCCACCAGCAGTCTTTTGAGGGAGACCCAGTACTTC.

This clone was detected a few times. The V gene is TRBV4-2, the J gene TRBJ2-1; TRBD1 might be the D (6 bases). The CDR3 runs to 17 residues. Germline V gives CDR1 LGHNA, CDR2 YNFKEQ. Deletions cut 0 bases from V and 1 base from J, with 13 bases between. The DNA for the CDR3 is TGTGCCAGCAGCCAAGATTCAACAGGGCTTTCCTACAATGAGCAGTTCTTC. Protein product: CASSQDSTGLSYNEQFF.

To note about this clone: A junction boundary mismatches the germline segment, possibly from a read error. The chain recombines TRBV7-2 with TRBJ2-3; a possible D gene is TRBD1 (6 bases). The CDR3 extends over 17 amino acids. The germline CDR1 and CDR2 sequences are SGHTA and FQGNSA. CDR3 DNA sequence: TGTGCCAGCAGCCTAGCCCACGGGACATGGGGAACAGATACGCAGTATTTT. Amino acid sequence: CASSLAHGTWGTDTQYF.

A single count supports this clone. The V and J genes are TRBV9 and TRBJ2-7; TRBD1 might be the D (6 bases). This CDR3 has 12 amino acids. Germline V gene data show CDR1 as SGDLS and CDR2 as YYNGEE. V was trimmed by 3 bases and J by 5 bases, leaving 9 bases between them. The chain's CDR3 is CASSATGNEQYF. For the CDR3, the DNA is TGTGCCAGCAGCGCTACAGGGAACGAGCAGTACTTC. Full variable domain (rest looked up from reference TRBV9 and TRBJ2-7): DSGVTQTPKHLITATGQRVTLRCSPRSGDLSVYWYQQSLDQGLQFLIQYYNGEERAKGNILERFSAQQFPDLHSELNLSSLELGDSALYFCASSATGNEQYFGPGTRLTVT.

The genes are TRBV6-1 and TRBJ1-5; D gene uncertain. Trimming shortened V by 0 bases and J by 4 bases, and 7 bases separated the two germline ends. The CDR3 sequence is 14 residues long. Germline CDR1 and CDR2: MNHNS and SASEGT. As DNA, the CDR3 is TGTGCCAGCAGTGAAGCGAGACTTAATCAGCCCCAGCATTTT. Its translation is CASSEARLNQPQHF.

The chain couples TRBV28 to TRBJ2-7, with TRBD1 matching over 9 bases. V shed 8 bases, J shed 2 bases, and the junction held 4 bases outside the gene matches. The CDR3 is 13 amino acids. Looked up from germline, CDR1 is MDHEN and CDR2 is SYDVKM. As DNA, the CDR3 is TGTGCCAGCCACCGACAGGGGGCCTACGAGCAGTACTTC. Translation: CASHRQGAYEQYF.

The J gene is TRBJ1-5, the V gene TRBV7-9; 8 positions match TRBD1. Germline V lookup: CDR1 SEHNR, CDR2 FQNEAQ (reference sequence). Trimming took 4 bases from V and 0 from J; bases not matched to a gene: 5. The CDR3 is made up of 16 amino acids. CDR3 DNA sequence: TGTGCCAGCAGCTCGGGACAGGTGTATAGCAATCAGCCCCAGCATTTT. As protein: CASSSGQVYSNQPQHF.

The chain recombines TRBV5-1 with TRBJ2-1, with D unclear. V gave up 3 bases and J gave up 11 bases, with 12 bases separating them. This CDR3 has 12 amino acids. Germline V gene data show CDR1 as SGHRS and CDR2 as YFSETQ. The CDR3 bases are TGCGCCAGCAGCTCGGATGAGGTTAAGCAGTTCTTC. Translating gives CASSSDEVKQFF.

The chain carries TRBV4-3 and TRBJ2-1, with a possible D match to TRBD2 (6 bases). Germline CDR1 and CDR2: LGHNA and YSLEER. V lost 1 base and J 9 bases, leaving 19 bases between the germline ends. The CDR3 spans 16 residues. CDR3 amino acids: CASSQALLAASGEQFF. The CDR3 coding sequence is TGCGCCAGCAGCCAAGCGTTGTTAGCGGCGAGTGGTGAGCAGTTCTTC.

V usage is TRBV7-3 and J usage is TRBJ2-1; TRBD2 matches at 8 bases. CDR3 length: 16 amino acids. Germline trimming cut 5 bases from V and 0 bases from J; bases unmatched to any gene: 6. CDR1 SGHTA and CDR2 FQGTGA come from the germline V gene. This CDR3 reads CASSLSGTPSYNEQFF. For the CDR3, the DNA is TGTGCCAGCAGCCTTAGCGGGACCCCCTCCTACAATGAGCAGTTCTTC. Full variable domain (outside the CDR3, taken from reference TRBV7-3 and TRBJ2-1): GAGVSQTPSNKVTEKGKYVELRCDPISGHTALYWYRQSLGQGPEFLIYFQGTGAADDSGLPNDRFFAVRPEGSVSTLKIQRTERGDSAVYLCASSLSGTPSYNEQFFGPGTRLTVL.

The V call is TRBV27, the J call TRBJ2-3, with D perhaps matching TRBD1 (6 bases). Germline CDR1 MNHEY, CDR2 SMNVEV (reference sequence). The CDR3 length is 15 residues. Between the trimmed V and J ends, which lost 5 bases and 0 bases, there was a span of 12 bases. CDR3 sequence (DNA): TGTGCCAGCAGTATCCTGGGGGCGAGCACAGATACGCAGTATTTT. Translation gives CASSILGASTDTQYF.

The chain couples TRBV7-3 to TRBJ2-5; maybe TRBD1 (6 bases). The V gene lost 2 bases and the J gene lost 2 bases, with 12 bases spanning the gap. CDR1 and CDR2 from the germline V gene are SGHTA and FQGTGA. This CDR3 contains 15 residues. DNA for the CDR3: TGTGCCAGCAGCTTAGGGTTTCAGGGGCAAGAGACCCAGTACTTC. This codes for CASSLGFQGQETQYF. The full variable domain, its missing parts supplied by reference TRBV7-3 and TRBJ2-5, is GAGVSQTPSNKVTEKGKYVELRCDPISGHTALYWYRQSLGQGPEFLIYFQGTGAADDSGLPNDRFFAVRPEGSVSTLKIQRTERGDSAVYLCASSLGFQGQETQYFGPGTRLLVL.

This rearrangement joins TRBV14 to TRBJ2-7; D is uncertain. CDR3 length: 11 amino acids. Trimming pared 5 bases from V and 4 bases from J, leaving 6 bases between. In germline, CDR1 is SGHDN, CDR2 FVKESK. The CDR3 nucleotides read TGTGCCAGCAGCTTCTGTTACGAGCAGTACTTC. Amino acids: CASSFCYEQYF.

This sequence joins TRBV18 and TRBJ1-2; 10 bases are a match to TRBD1. CDR1 is KGHSH, CDR2 LQKENI, per germline. CDR3 size: 15 residues. After removal of 3 bases from V and 6 bases from J, the junction contained 7 bases not matched to a gene. The CDR3 reads CASSPWTGGMDGYTF. Written as DNA, the CDR3 is TGTGCCAGCTCACCCTGGACAGGGGGAATGGATGGCTACACCTTC. Full variable domain (outside the CDR3, taken from reference TRBV18 and TRBJ1-2): NAGVMQNPRHLVRRRGQEARLRCSPMKGHSHVYWYRQLPEEGLKFMVYLQKENIIDESGMPKERFSAEFPKEGPSILRIQQVVRGDSAAYFCASSPWTGGMDGYTFGSGTRLTVV.

This clone has more than one count but fewer than ten. V is TRBV19 and J is TRBJ2-3; D not resolved. This CDR3 has 13 amino acids. V was shortened by 5 bases and J by 4 bases, with 10 bases between the two germline ends. Germline V CDR1 and CDR2: LNHDA, SQIVND (reference sequence). The CDR3 sequence: CASSATRSDTQYF. CDR3 nucleotides: TGTGCCAGTAGTGCGACTCGGTCAGATACGCAGTATTTT.

This chain links TRBV28 with TRBJ1-5; no definite D call. The CDR3 contains 13 residues. Germline CDR1 and CDR2: MDHEN and SYDVKM. V lost 6 bases, J lost 4 bases, and 10 bases lay in between. CDR3: CASRQNSNQPQHF. In DNA form, the CDR3 reads TGTGCCAGCAGGCAGAATTCTAATCAGCCCCAGCATTTT.

This sequence joins TRBV19 and TRBJ2-4; D is perhaps TRBD1 (5 bases). The CDR3 length is 17 residues. Trimming took off 10 bases at V and 0 bases at J, with 22 bases between the two ends. The germline gives CDR1 LNHDA, CDR2 SQIVND (reference sequence). The CDR3 DNA is TGTGCCACCTCGGGCACAGGCCCTCAGCAAGCCAAAAACATTCAGTACTTC. It is translated as CATSGTGPQQAKNIQYF. Complete variable domain (other parts from reference TRBV19 and TRBJ2-4): DGGITQSPKYLFRKEGQNVTLSCEQNLNHDAMYWYRQDPGQGLRLIYYSQIVNDFQKGDIAEGYSVSREKKESFPLTVTSAQKNPTAFYLCATSGTGPQQAKNIQYFGAGTRLSVL.

The table lists this clone with a count of one. V is TRBV7-2 and J is TRBJ2-7, with 12 nucleotides matching TRBD2. After removal of 5 bases from V and 3 bases from J, the junction contained 8 bases not matched to a gene. The CDR3 loop spans 16 amino acids. The germline V gene has CDR1 SGHTA and CDR2 FQGNSA. This CDR3 is CASSPSLLAGGYEQYF. The DNA for the CDR3 is TGTGCCAGCAGCCCATCCTTACTAGCGGGGGGCTACGAGCAGTACTTC.

This chain uses TRBV14 with TRBJ2-1, with 8 positions matching TRBD2. The CDR3 covers 16 residues. The V gene's germline CDR1 is SGHDN and CDR2 FVKESK. After removal of 4 bases from V and 2 bases from J, the junction contained 7 bases not matched to a gene. CDR3 protein: CASSRRSGSPYNEQFF. In DNA, the CDR3 is TGTGCCAGCAGCCGACGGAGCGGGAGCCCCTACAATGAGCAGTTCTTC.

The V gene is TRBV28, the J gene TRBJ2-3, with 13 positions matching TRBD2. The ends lost 6 bases at V and 2 bases at J; junction bases unmatched: 17. The CDR3 runs to 20 residues. Germline values: CDR1 MDHEN, CDR2 SYDVKM. The CDR3 here is CASSQTNPTSGGPITDTQYF. CDR3 DNA: TGTGCCAGCAGCCAAACCAACCCGACTAGCGGGGGGCCAATCACAGATACGCAGTATTTT.